The sequence of this TCR beta chain was determined in a study of neurological immune-mediated disorders. This clonotype was counted at least ten times. In TCRdb, the 5' RACE reads were re-called with MiXCR into one record per CDR3 protein. The sample comprises roughly 50,000 distinct CDR3 sequences, around 10% of which are singletons, and approximately 5.3% rests with the top ten. The sequenced material came from PBMCs. This clonotype was obtained from a man aged 70-80 years with HTLV-1-associated myelopathy (HAM/TSP).

The CDR3 sequence is CAISEANRPEAFF. CDR3 sequence (DNA): TGTGCCATCAGTGAGGCTAACAGGCCTGAAGCTTTCTTT. The genes are TRBV10-3 and TRBJ1-1; possible D gene TRBD1, 5 bases. This CDR3 comprises 13 residues. Germline V CDR1 and CDR2: ENHRY, SYGVKD. Trimming shortened V by 2 bases and J by 6 bases, and 10 bases separated the two germline ends.